This TCR beta chain was sequenced during a study of blood T cells in healthy people across ages. Findings of the study overall: Long-lived donors exceeded aged donors in naive CD4+ cells and diversity. Using unsorted PBMCs precluded a conclusive naive versus antigen-experienced comparison.

From germline, CDR1 is LGHNA and CDR2 YNFKEQ. The CDR3 has 16 amino acids. The junction had 8 bases not matched to a gene; V was cut back by 4 bases and J by 2 bases. In this sample, this clonotype turned up a few times. Its antigen remains unidentified. Peripheral blood was drawn, 7.5 to 10 milliliters per donor. The second PCR ran roughly 6 to 11 cycles with a sample-barcoded 5' primer and J-beta primers. Researchers report that a template-switch adaptor with 12 random nucleotides tagged each cDNA molecule. MiXCR was run by TCRdb on the 5' RACE reads, yielding one entry per CDR3 protein. The data show 450,000 to 700,000 distinct CDR3 sequences, roughly 29% seen once.

The gene calls are TRBV4-2 and TRBJ1-1; 9 nucleotides line up with TRBD1. Sequencing input: blood. This receptor was obtained from a woman in her sixties or seventies in good health. Here the CDR3 reads CASSPRQGDINTEAFF. As DNA, the CDR3 is TGTGCCAGCAGCCCTAGACAGGGGGACATTAACACTGAAGCTTTCTTT.